These 26 T cell receptor beta chains share one sample of origin, sequenced in a study of blood T cell repertoires in COVID-19. The repertoire was sequenced with immunoSEQ multiplex PCR; TCRdb's copy has only in-frame clones and lacks some. The data show about 210,000 clones, with 80% seen just once and 9.5% to 15% held by the top ten. Sequenced material: peripheral blood. All receptors derive from a human donor in a cohort sampled during active COVID-19.

J is TRBJ2-7 and V is TRBV3-1 (or the pseudogene TRBV3-2), with TRBD2 identical over 7 bases. Trimming at V came to 1 base and at J to 0 bases, leaving 3 bases not matched to a gene. The CDR3 covers 15 residues. Germline values: CDR1 LGHDT, CDR2 YNNKEL (reference sequence). The CDR3 spells CASSQVAGDSYEQYF. The CDR3 region has the DNA TGTGCCAGCAGCCAAGTAGCGGGCGACTCCTACGAGCAGTACTTC.

This chain connects TRBV10-3 to TRBJ2-7; the D gene is possibly TRBD1 (6 bases). The CDR3 covers 14 residues. With 2 bases removed from V and 9 bases from J, the gap between germline ends came to 17 bases. Germline CDR1 ENHRY, CDR2 SYGVKD. CDR3 in amino acids: CAISEGQNEIGQYF. The CDR3, as DNA: TGTGCCATCAGTGAGGGACAGAACGAAATCGGGCAGTACTTC.

The V call is TRBV5-1, the J call TRBJ2-7; 9 bases match TRBD1. Trimming cost V 4 bases and J 4 bases; bases outside gene matches: 9. The CDR3 is made up of 15 amino acids. Germline-derived CDR1 and CDR2 are SGHRS and YFSETQ. In nucleotides, the CDR3 is TGCGCCAGCAGCGAGGGAGGGACAGGGACTTACGAGCAGTACTTC. It specifies CASSEGGTGTYEQYF.

The chain couples TRBV7-6 to TRBJ1-6; D not certain. CDR1 SGHVS and CDR2 FNYEAQ come from the germline V gene. The length of the CDR3 is 17 residues. Trimming removed 5 bases at V and 0 bases at J, with 14 bases between. The CDR3 reads CASSPKTGNSYNSPLHF. The CDR3 nucleotides are TGTGCCAGCAGCCCGAAGACTGGCAACTCCTATAATTCACCCCTCCACTTT.

V usage is TRBV12-3 or TRBV12-4 and J usage is TRBJ1-2; D is unresolved. V lost 6 bases, J lost 4 bases, and 9 bases lay in between. The CDR3 runs 12 residues. The CDR3 DNA is TGTGCCAGCAGCCCTACCCCCTATGGCTACACCTTC. It codes for CASSPTPYGYTF.

The V and J genes are TRBV18 and TRBJ1-1; 8 bases line up with TRBD1. With 6 bases clipped from V and 4 bases from J, the junction kept 7 bases outside the gene matches. Germline V lookup: CDR1 KGHSH, CDR2 LQKENI. This CDR3 spans 14 amino acids. The CDR3 protein is CASSPDRGLTEAFF. DNA for the CDR3: TGTGCCAGCTCCCCCGACAGGGGCCTCACTGAAGCTTTCTTT.

V is TRBV20-1 and J is TRBJ2-5; no definite D call. V dropped 6 bases and J dropped 2 bases, with 7 bases sitting between them. The V gene's germline CDR1 is DFQATT and CDR2 SNEGSKA (reference sequence). CDR3 length: 11 residues. This chain's CDR3 is CSATKQETQYF. CDR3 nucleotide sequence: TGCAGTGCGACAAAGCAAGAGACCCAGTACTTC.

This chain links TRBV7-6 with TRBJ1-4; TRBD1 aligns across 7 bases. The V segment lost 5 bases and the J segment 0 bases; nucleotides outside the gene matches: 9. Germline assignment: CDR1 SGHVS and CDR2 FNYEAQ. The CDR3 runs to 17 residues. In DNA, the CDR3 is TGTGCCAGCAGCCCTGGGACAGTTATCGCAACTAATGAAAAACTGTTTTTT. Translation gives CASSPGTVIATNEKLFF.

The V gene is TRBV28, the J gene TRBJ2-7; TRBD1 aligns across 7 bases. CDR1 is MDHEN, CDR2 SYDVKM, per germline. CDR3 length: 17 amino acids. The V segment lost 4 bases and the J segment 2 bases; nucleotides outside the gene matches: 14. In DNA form, the CDR3 reads TGTGCCAGCAGTTCCTTCCGTAACCCGGGACAGACCTACGAGCAGTACTTC. Its protein product is CASSSFRNPGQTYEQYF.

The chain combines TRBV5-5 with TRBJ2-1, with 10 bases that match TRBD1. Germline V lookup: CDR1 SGHKS, CDR2 YYEKEE (reference sequence). This CDR3 spans 15 amino acids. The V segment lost 3 bases and the J segment 5 bases; nucleotides outside the gene matches: 5. Written as DNA, the CDR3 is TGTGCCAGCAGCTGGGGACAGGGGAATCACAATGAGCAGTTCTTC. Amino acid sequence: CASSWGQGNHNEQFF.

The chain employs TRBV3-1 (or the pseudogene TRBV3-2) and TRBJ2-7, with a possible D match to TRBD2 (6 bases). The CDR3 is 16 residues long. Trimming removed 3 bases at V and 0 bases at J, with 15 bases between. CDR1 is LGHDT, CDR2 YNNKEL, per germline (reference sequence). In DNA, the CDR3 is TGTGCCAGCAGCCAGGAGGGAACAGCCCACTCCTACGAGCAGTACTTC. Amino acids: CASSQEGTAHSYEQYF.

This sequence joins TRBV28 and TRBJ1-5, with 7 bases aligning to TRBD1. The length of the CDR3 is 16 residues. Trimming cost V 6 bases and J 0 bases; bases outside gene matches: 8. Germline V CDR1 and CDR2: MDHEN, SYDVKM. The CDR3 coding sequence is TGTGCCAGCAGGCAGAACAGGGGCGTTAGCAATCAGCCCCAGCATTTT. It specifies CASRQNRGVSNQPQHF. The variable domain in full, completed from reference TRBV28 and TRBJ1-5, reads DVKVTQSSRYLVKRTGEKVFLECVQDMDHENMFWYRQDPGLGLRLIYFSYDVKMKEKGDIPEGYSVSREKKERFSLILESASTNQTSMYLCASRQNRGVSNQPQHFGDGTRLSIL.

The CDR3 DNA is TGTGCCAGCAGTGCACAGGGGGCTTCTAATTCACCCCTCCACTTT. Its protein product is CASSAQGASNSPLHF. The rearrangement joins TRBV2 to TRBJ1-6; 9 nucleotides match TRBD1. This CDR3 contains 15 residues. Trimming removed 4 bases from V and 6 bases from J; junction bases left unmatched: 4. Germline CDR1 SNHLY, CDR2 FYNNEI.

J is TRBJ2-1 and V is TRBV13, with 7 bases matching TRBD1. Germline CDR1 and CDR2: PRHDT and FYEKMQ (reference sequence). The CDR3 extends over 15 amino acids. The V gene end was trimmed by 8 bases and the J gene end by 4 bases; junction bases not matched to a gene: 11. The CDR3 loop is CASLVRGQDYNEQFF. CDR3 bases: TGTGCCAGCCTCGTTCGAGGACAGGATTACAATGAGCAGTTCTTC.

In this sample, this clone turned up once. Other DNA sequences in the same sample also yield this CDR3. The chain carries TRBV3-1 (or the pseudogene TRBV3-2) and TRBJ2-7; TRBD1 agrees at 7 bases. J gave up 1 base and V 4 bases, and 1 base lay outside the gene matches. The CDR3 runs to 13 residues. CDR1 is LGHDT and CDR2 is YNNKEL in the germline V gene (reference sequence). The DNA of the CDR3 is TGTGCCAGCAGCCGGGACAGATCCTACGAGCAGTACTTC. As protein: CASSRDRSYEQYF.

The chain couples TRBV6-2 or TRBV6-3 to TRBJ1-1; TRBD1 agrees at 9 bases. Germline V gene lookup returns CDR1 MNHEY and CDR2 SVGEGT. CDR3 length: 16 amino acids. Unmatched junction bases numbered 15, after V lost 5 bases and J lost 8 bases. The DNA for the CDR3 is TGTGCCAGCAGTCCGTCCCTAGGACAGGGGATTTTCGAAGCTTTCTTT. Translating it yields CASSPSLGQGIFEAFF.

This CDR3 is CAWSGDRGLGEKLFF. The CDR3 nucleotides are TGTGCCTGGAGTGGAGACAGGGGGCTTGGAGAAAAACTGTTTTTT. The rearrangement uses TRBV30 and TRBJ1-4, with 10 bases fitting TRBD1. This CDR3 region has 15 residues. V dropped 1 base and J dropped 8; count of bases not matched to a gene: 7. CDR1 and CDR2 (germline): GTSNPN, SVGIG (reference sequence).

The J gene is TRBJ2-3, the V gene TRBV13; a weak D match, TRBD1 (6 bases). V was pared by 5 bases and J by 2 bases, with 17 bases between. This CDR3 is built from 16 residues. Germline V gives CDR1 PRHDT, CDR2 FYEKMQ (reference sequence). This CDR3 reads CASSIRQETFTDTQYF. DNA of the CDR3: TGTGCCAGCAGCATCCGACAGGAGACCTTCACAGATACGCAGTATTTT.

This sequence joins TRBV4-3 and TRBJ2-1; D may be TRBD1 (5 bases). V gave up 0 bases and J gave up 9 bases, with 9 bases separating them. The CDR3 spans 13 residues. In germline, CDR1 is LGHNA, CDR2 YSLEER. This chain's CDR3 is CASSQDRRGEQFF. For the CDR3, the DNA is TGCGCCAGCAGCCAAGATAGAAGGGGTGAGCAGTTCTTC.

This clone was observed a handful of times. The chain combines TRBV7-8 with TRBJ1-5; D is perhaps TRBD1 (6 bases). Germline V gives CDR1 SGHVS, CDR2 FQNEAQ. V was trimmed by 6 bases and J by 2 bases, leaving 20 bases between them. This CDR3 is built from 17 residues. The CDR3 region is CASRPAGLSGGNQPQHF. As DNA, the CDR3 is TGTGCCAGCAGGCCCGCGGGTCTCTCAGGGGGCAATCAGCCCCAGCATTTT.

The chain joins TRBV6-1 to TRBJ2-2, with D hard to call. Germline CDR1 is MNHNS and CDR2 is SASEGT. V lost 2 bases and J lost 2, with 12 bases in between. The CDR3 is 16 residues long. CDR3 in amino acids: CASSEPGGRNTGELFF. The CDR3 coding sequence is TGTGCCAGCAGTGAACCGGGTGGCCGAAACACCGGGGAGCTGTTTTTT.

This clone was recorded at least ten times. This chain joins TRBV4-2 and TRBJ2-5; D might be TRBD2 (6 bases). This CDR3 has 16 amino acids. Germline CDR1 is LGHNA and CDR2 is YNFKEQ. Trimming took 1 base from V and 3 from J, leaving 15 bases between them. The CDR3 sequence is CASSQGDLGGKETQYF. DNA of the CDR3: TGTGCCAGCAGCCAAGGGGACCTTGGCGGGAAAGAGACCCAGTACTTC.

This chain joins TRBV2 and TRBJ1-5; 7 bases map to TRBD1. The CDR3 is 13 residues long. Per the germline V gene, CDR1 is SNHLY and CDR2 is FYNNEI. Trimming at V came to 4 bases and at J to 6 bases, leaving 3 bases not matched to a gene. CDR3 DNA sequence: TGTGCCAGCAGTGTGAGGGGGCTTCAGCCCCAGCATTTT. It yields the protein CASSVRGLQPQHF.

The CDR3: CASSSDREAGELFF. In nucleotides, the CDR3 is TGTGCCAGCAGCTCCGACAGGGAGGCCGGGGAGCTGTTTTTT. This chain uses TRBV11-2 with TRBJ2-2; D may be TRBD1 (7 bases). The CDR3 is made up of 14 amino acids. Germline V gene lookup returns CDR1 SGHAT and CDR2 FQNNGV. Deletions cut 4 bases from V and 6 bases from J, with 12 bases between.

The gene calls are TRBV11-2 and TRBJ2-4, with 9 bases matching TRBD2. With 5 bases clipped from V and 5 bases from J, the junction kept 10 bases outside the gene matches. This CDR3 has 16 amino acids. Germline V CDR1 and CDR2: SGHAT, FQNNGV. The CDR3 is CASSLRGSGSQNIQYF. Here the CDR3 DNA reads TGTGCCAGCAGCCTCAGGGGTAGCGGGAGCCAAAACATTCAGTACTTC.

The rearrangement links TRBV10-3 to TRBJ2-7, with TRBD1 identical over 7 bases. The CDR3 extends over 15 amino acids. Trimming took 0 bases from V and 11 from J; bases not matched to a gene: 13. Germline V gene data show CDR1 as ENHRY and CDR2 as SYGVKD. The DNA of the CDR3 is TGTGCCATCAGTGAGTCCGAGTTCAGGGGGAAGATGGAGTACTTC. This encodes CAISESEFRGKMEYF.